These 13 T cell receptor beta chains were all obtained from the same sample, sequenced in a study of OX40 agonist ivuxolimab in advanced cancers. TCRdb's table, derived via immunoSEQ multiplex PCR, lists solely in-frame clones and lacks some. The data show over 65,000 clones, around 85% seen once. This sample comprised CD4+ or CD8+ T cells sorted from blood, obtained in a trial of the OX40 agonist ivuxolimab. These receptor sequences come from an adult with an advanced solid tumor such as melanoma, head and neck, liver or kidney cancer.

V gene TRBV7-3 combines with J gene TRBJ1-2; no clear D gene. CDR3 length: 14 residues. CDR1 SGHTA and CDR2 FQGTGA come from the germline V gene. V was shortened by 5 bases and J by 3 bases, with 13 bases between the two germline ends. The CDR3 DNA follows: TGTGCCAGCAGCCCCTTAGCAGGCGACTATGGCTACACCTTC. Translating gives CASSPLAGDYGYTF.

The V and J genes are TRBV7-3 and TRBJ1-1; D is unresolved. The germline gives CDR1 SGHTA, CDR2 FQGTGA. Trimming took 1 base from V and 1 from J, leaving 16 bases between them. CDR3 length: 17 amino acids. This CDR3 is CASSLKADPFSNTEAFF. In nucleotides, the CDR3 is TGTGCCAGCAGCTTAAAAGCCGACCCTTTCTCGAACACTGAAGCTTTCTTT.

The chain is built from TRBV4-1 and TRBJ2-4, with D perhaps matching TRBD2 (7 bases). Trimming shortened V by 0 bases and J by 9 bases, and 18 bases separated the two germline ends. This CDR3 is built from 16 residues. Germline assignment: CDR1 MGHRA and CDR2 YSYEKL. The CDR3 region is CASSQDSGGGGGIQYF. The CDR3 coding sequence is TGCGCCAGCAGCCAAGACTCGGGGGGCGGGGGAGGCATTCAGTACTTC.

The rearrangement links TRBV18 to TRBJ1-1, with 7 positions matching TRBD1. CDR3 size: 13 residues. The germline V gene encodes CDR1 KGHSH and CDR2 LQKENI. V was clipped by 0 bases and J by 6 bases; unmatched bases: 1. For the CDR3, the DNA is TGTGCCAGCTCACCACCCCAGGGGGCTGAAGCTTTCTTT. Translated: CASSPPQGAEAFF.

The genes are TRBV2 and TRBJ1-2; D is uncertain. V lost 1 base and J 0 bases, leaving 21 bases between the germline ends. Germline V CDR1 and CDR2: SNHLY, FYNNEI. CDR3 length: 19 residues. CDR3 nucleotide sequence: TGTGCCAGCAGTGAAGTTGGGAGTCCGGGCAGGAAACCTAACTATGGCTACACCTTC. Translating gives CASSEVGSPGRKPNYGYTF.

The gene calls are TRBV7-8 and TRBJ1-5; D is unresolved. The germline V gene encodes CDR1 SGHVS and CDR2 FQNEAQ. V lost 1 base and J 0 bases, leaving 7 bases between the germline ends. The CDR3 runs to 15 residues. CDR3 sequence reads: CASSLDGSSNQPQHF. The CDR3 nucleotides are TGTGCCAGCAGCTTAGATGGGAGTAGCAATCAGCCCCAGCATTTT.

The chain combines TRBV6-5 with TRBJ2-7, with TRBD1 identical over 8 bases. V was pared by 7 bases and J by 3 bases, with 5 bases of the junction left unmatched. There are 13 residues in the CDR3. Germline CDR1 MNHEY, CDR2 SVGAGI. The CDR3 sequence: CASTGTGDYEQYF. The CDR3 DNA reads TGTGCCAGCACGGGGACAGGAGACTACGAGCAGTACTTC.

The chain recombines TRBV19 with TRBJ1-4, with 7 bases that match TRBD1. Germline-derived CDR1 and CDR2 are LNHDA and SQIVND (reference sequence). J lost 6 bases, V lost 9 bases, and 1 base had no gene match. The CDR3 runs 11 residues. The CDR3 here is CASRGYEKLFF. Here the CDR3 DNA reads TGTGCCAGCAGGGGGTATGAAAAACTGTTTTTT.

About this clone: The sample holds other DNA sequences that translate to the same CDR3. The rearrangement joins TRBV4-2 to TRBJ2-5; D possibly corresponds to TRBD1 (5 bases). Germline lookup yields CDR1 LGHNA and CDR2 YNFKEQ. The V gene lost 1 base and the J gene lost 2 bases, with 8 bases spanning the gap. The CDR3 is made up of 14 amino acids. In DNA form, the CDR3 reads TGTGCCAGCAGCCAAGGGGGCGGACAAGAGACCCAGTACTTC. Amino acids: CASSQGGGQETQYF.

A single count supports this clone. The CDR3 here is CAWSSGGAGDTQYF. In DNA, the CDR3 is TGTGCCTGGAGTAGCGGGGGGGCGGGAGATACGCAGTATTTT. V usage is TRBV30 and J usage is TRBJ2-3; 10 bases are a match to TRBD2. CDR1 GTSNPN and CDR2 SVGIG come from the germline V gene (reference sequence). V shed 2 bases, J shed 5 bases, and the junction held 4 bases outside the gene matches. The CDR3 has 14 residues.

This sequence joins TRBV15 and TRBJ1-2, with D perhaps TRBD1 (5 bases). Germline V lookup: CDR1 LNHNV, CDR2 YYDKDF (reference sequence). V dropped 2 bases and J dropped 3 bases, with 22 bases sitting between them. The CDR3 totals 18 residues. The CDR3 region is CATSRPSRGARGYYGYTF. The CDR3 DNA reads as TGTGCCACCAGCAGACCCTCTCGCGGAGCGAGGGGATACTATGGCTACACCTTC.

The chain couples TRBV6-1 to TRBJ2-7; 8 positions agree with TRBD1. With V trimmed by 11 bases and J by 2 bases, 14 bases remained unmatched. This CDR3 contains 15 residues. Germline V gene data show CDR1 as MNHNS and CDR2 as SASEGT. DNA of the CDR3: TGTGCCGGACAAAAACAGGGGGGAGCTACCTACGAGCAGTACTTC. Translation gives CAGQKQGGATYEQYF.

Note on this clone: The junction departs from the called germline gene at one end, perhaps through a read error. The chain couples TRBV7-7 to TRBJ2-5; a weak D match, TRBD1 (7 bases). CDR1 is SSHAT, CDR2 FNYEAQ, per germline (reference sequence). This CDR3 has 15 residues. CDR3 amino acids: CASSQGGRSGETQYF. CDR3 coding DNA: TGTGCTAGCAGCCAGGGGGGACGGTCAGGAGAGACCCAGTACTTC.